The sequence of this TCR beta chain was determined in a study of healthy donors' naive CD4 and CD8 T cells. Only one count was recorded for this clonotype. Losses at the gene ends were 5 bases for V and 6 bases for J; bases not matched to a gene: 8. CDR3 length: 14 amino acids. TCR libraries were built from 450 to 650 ng of total RNA by linear amplification. TCRdb used MiXCR to reprocess the reads, holding one entry per CDR3 protein. The table records about 180,000 distinct CDR3 sequences, around three quarters of them present only once. The chain has TRBV12-3 or TRBV12-4 and TRBJ2-7; 9 bases line up with TRBD1. Sequencing was performed on naive CD4+ and CD8+ T cells sorted from blood, pooled from several donors. The sequence was obtained from a pool of human donors in good health; the sample pools cells from several healthy donors. This CDR3 is CASSPRDRVSEQYF. The CDR3 coding sequence is TGTGCCAGCAGTCCTCGGGACAGGGTGTCCGAGCAGTACTTC.